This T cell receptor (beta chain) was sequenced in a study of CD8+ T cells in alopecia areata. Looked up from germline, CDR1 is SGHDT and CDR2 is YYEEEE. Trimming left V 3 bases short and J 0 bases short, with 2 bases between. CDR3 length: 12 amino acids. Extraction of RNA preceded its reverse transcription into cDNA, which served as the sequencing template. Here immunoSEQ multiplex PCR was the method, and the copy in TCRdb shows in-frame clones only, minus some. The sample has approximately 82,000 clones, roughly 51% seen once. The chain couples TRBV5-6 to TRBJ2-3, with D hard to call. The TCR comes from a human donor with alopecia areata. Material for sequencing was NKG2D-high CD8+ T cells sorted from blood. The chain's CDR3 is CASSYSTDTQYF. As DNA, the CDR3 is TGTGCCAGCAGCTATAGCACAGATACGCAGTATTTT.